A single T cell receptor beta chain is shown here with its context. Antigen specificity is unknown. Uncontrolled infection, other autoimmune disease, pregnancy or lactation barred patients from enrollment. Germline CDR1 is KGHDR and CDR2 is SFDVKD. The germline V and J ends were trimmed by 5 bases and 8 bases, with 23 bases remaining between them. The CDR3 length is 16 residues. Amplification yielded TCR beta CDR3 regions, with RNA transcripts as the source. A set of HTBI primers served as the primers for a first-round RT-PCR of the TCR CDR3. TCRdb passed the multiplex PCR reads through MiXCR, listing each CDR3 protein once. The sample shows a few hundred thousand distinct CDR3 sequences, 35% to 55% of them seen only once. This sample was included in a study of T cells in Graves' hyperthyroidism and ophthalmopathy. Study results and caveats: Most thyroid clonotypes expanded above 0.001 appeared in blood too. Before onset, ophthalmopathy was predicted by the model a median around 6.2 months earlier.

The genes are TRBV24-1 and TRBJ1-2; D may be TRBD1 (6 bases). Sequenced sample: peripheral blood or thyroid tissue (not recorded which). The receptor's source is a woman in her late teens or twenties with Graves' hyperthyroidism. CDR3 coding DNA: TGTGCCACCAGTGGAGACAGAGGAAGGACAGTCTTAGGCTACACCTTC. Protein sequence: CATSGDRGRTVLGYTF.